Listed below are T cell receptor beta chains from one sample, sequenced in a study of T-cell reconstitution after alpha-beta-depleted transplantation in children. TCRdb ran MiXCR on the PCR reads and lists one entry per CDR3 protein. This table has about 460,000 distinct CDR3 sequences, 9.5% to 15% appearing once. Sequences were derived from PBMCs from the stem cell graft donor, sampled from the stem cell graft. The receptor source for this set is a human donor who donated a stem cell graft to a child with combined immunodeficiency. Both conserved end residues are part of each CDR3. The D gene is left open where the match is weak. Clone size is shown for a subset of rows, as once, few, many or a class of expanded clone.

.	many	TRBJ2-3	TRBV27	CASSLSPRVHTDTQYF	TGTGCCAGCAGTTTATCCCCGAGGGTTCATACGGATACGCAGTATTTT
TRBD1	few	TRBJ2-7	TRBV5-1	CASSPGTGQAILYEQYF	TGCGCCAGCAGCCCCGGGACAGGGCAGGCCATTCTCTACGAGCAGTACTTC
TRBD1	few	TRBJ2-5	TRBV5-8	CASSIGTAAQETQYF	TGTGCCAGCAGCATCGGGACAGCCGCTCAAGAGACCCAGTACTTC
TRBD1	few	TRBJ1-1	TRBV6-1	CASSDHRGANEAFF	TGTGCCAGCAGTGATCACAGGGGAGCAAATGAAGCTTTCTTT
TRBD2	many	TRBJ2-3	TRBV7-2	CASSNRGVQYF	TGTGCCAGCAGCAACCGGGGGGTGCAGTATTTT
TRBD2	.	TRBJ2-5	TRBV5-1	CASSLRLAGKETQYF	TGCGCCAGCAGCTTGAGGCTAGCGGGTAAAGAGACCCAGTACTTC
TRBD1	medium-sized	TRBJ1-6	TRBV9	CASSVGGQGDSPLHF	TGTGCCAGCAGCGTAGGGGGTCAGGGGGATTCACCCCTCCACTTT
.	many	TRBJ2-7	TRBV20-1	CSARGHTGEQYF	TGCAGTGCTAGAGGGCACACAGGGGAGCAGTACTTC
TRBD1	.	TRBJ2-7	TRBV10-3	CAILGQGANEQYF	TGTGCCATCCTGGGACAGGGGGCAAACGAGCAGTACTTC
.	few	TRBJ2-7	TRBV11-3	CASSFRGASSYEQYF	TGTGCCAGCAGCTTCCGGGGGGCCAGCTCCTACGAGCAGTACTTC
.	once	TRBJ1-2	TRBV30	CAWVRLLGGYTF	TGTGCCTGGGTCCGGCTCTTGGGGGGCTACACCTTC
TRBD2	.	TRBJ2-1	TRBV20-1	CSARIRLAATYNEQFF	TGCAGTGCTAGAATTCGACTAGCGGCTACCTACAATGAGCAGTTCTTC
TRBD1	.	TRBJ2-6	TRBV6-1	CASSTFRGTVTSGANVLTF	TGTGCCAGCAGCACTTTTCGAGGGACAGTGACCTCTGGGGCCAACGTCCTGACTTTC
.	few	TRBJ1-2	TRBV27	CASSSDSGYGYTF	TGTGCCAGCAGTTCGGACAGCGGCTATGGCTACACCTTC
.	.	TRBJ2-7	TRBV27	CASSFTTDTSSYEQYF	TGTGCCAGCAGTTTTACAACAGATACATCTTCCTACGAGCAGTACTTC
TRBD2	.	TRBJ2-3	TRBV20-1	CSASDLAGTDTQYF	TGCAGTGCTAGTGACCTAGCGGGCACAGATACGCAGTATTTT
.	many	TRBJ2-2	TRBV5-1	CASSLDQVNTGELFF	TGCGCCAGCAGCTTGGACCAGGTTAACACCGGGGAGCTGTTTTTT
.	.	TRBJ2-1	TRBV7-2	CASSFYRAEQFF	TGTGCCAGCAGCTTCTATCGTGCTGAGCAGTTCTTC
.	.	TRBJ2-5	TRBV27	CASSPWAGIRSETQYF	TGTGCCAGCAGCCCCTGGGCGGGTATTCGATCGGAGACCCAGTACTTC
TRBD1	few	TRBJ2-5	TRBV20-1	CSALPGQGQETQYF	TGCAGTGCTTTACCGGGACAGGGTCAAGAGACCCAGTACTTC
.	many	TRBJ2-4	TRBV7-8	CASSKDGGVLPKNIQYF	TGTGCCAGCAGCAAAGATGGGGGAGTGTTACCCAAAAACATTCAGTACTTC
TRBD2	.	TRBJ2-1	TRBV4-3	CASSHPSGRAQNEQFF	TGCGCCAGCAGCCACCCTAGCGGGAGGGCCCAGAATGAGCAGTTCTTC
TRBD1	.	TRBJ1-2	TRBV20-1	CSARTGVRGQPYGYTF	TGCAGTGCTAGGACGGGGGTCAGGGGGCAGCCCTATGGCTACACCTTC
.	.	TRBJ2-7	TRBV5-1	CASSLAQGASYEQYF	TGCGCCAGCAGCTTGGCACAGGGAGCGTCCTACGAGCAGTACTTC
.	few	TRBJ2-5	TRBV18	CASSLNAGATKETQYF	TGTGCCAGCTCACTAAACGCAGGGGCGACCAAAGAGACCCAGTACTTC
.	.	TRBJ2-1	TRBV7-2	CASSFPLAWNEQFF	TGTGCCAGCAGCTTCCCGCTAGCGTGGAATGAGCAGTTCTTC
TRBD1	many	TRBJ2-1	TRBV7-2	CASSLGGTGAYNEQFF	TGTGCCAGCAGCTTAGGTGGGACAGGGGCCTACAATGAGCAGTTCTTC
.	.	TRBJ1-1	TRBV4-2	CASSPDIWGGAPEAFF	TGTGCCAGCAGCCCAGACATCTGGGGAGGAGCCCCTGAAGCTTTCTTT
TRBD1	.	TRBJ2-3	TRBV12-3/TRBV12-4	CASRLGTADTQYF	TGTGCCAGCAGACTCGGGACAGCAGATACGCAGTATTTT
TRBD2	.	TRBJ2-7	TRBV4-2	CASSRGSRTSGWYEQYF	TGTGCCAGCAGCCGCGGGTCCAGGACTAGCGGGTGGTACGAGCAGTACTTC
.	.	TRBJ2-7	TRBV3-1	CASSPLGAAYEQYF	TGTGCCAGCAGCCCGCTGGGGGCAGCCTACGAGCAGTACTTC
.	many	TRBJ1-2	TRBV29-1	CSVATRGNYGYTF	TGCAGCGTTGCTACTAGGGGGAACTATGGCTACACCTTC
.	few	TRBJ2-1	TRBV21-1	CASSKVGGSSYNEQFF	TGTGCCAGCAGCAAAGTCGGAGGGAGCTCCTACAATGAGCAGTTCTTC
TRBD2	many	TRBJ2-1	TRBV29-1	CSVAGTSGRPYNEQFF	TGCAGCGTTGCGGGGACTAGCGGGAGACCCTACAATGAGCAGTTCTTC
.	.	TRBJ2-5	TRBV20-1	CSTFLGTPPQETQYF	TGCAGTACGTTCCTGGGGACTCCTCCTCAAGAGACCCAGTACTTC
TRBD1	few	TRBJ2-7	TRBV6-5	CASSYGDRVYEQYF	TGTGCCAGCAGTTACGGGGACAGGGTTTACGAGCAGTACTTC
TRBD1	.	TRBJ1-3	TRBV7-2	CASSLARTGGSGNTIYF	TGTGCCAGCAGCCTAGCCAGGACAGGGGGCTCTGGAAACACCATATATTTT
TRBD2	few	TRBJ2-1	TRBV7-2	CASSLTPSGRWDEQFF	TGTGCCAGCAGCCTAACGCCTAGCGGGAGGTGGGATGAGCAGTTCTTC
.	.	TRBJ2-3	TRBV4-1	CASSPWGLAFSTDTQYF	TGCGCCAGCAGCCCATGGGGGCTAGCATTTAGCACAGATACGCAGTATTTT
.	few	TRBJ1-1	TRBV11-1	CASSPLFRGGTEAFF	TGTGCCAGCAGCCCCCTGTTTAGGGGTGGGACTGAAGCTTTCTTT
TRBD2	.	TRBJ2-1	TRBV9	CASSVGSGGAYEQFF	TGTGCCAGCAGCGTAGGTAGCGGGGGGGCCTATGAGCAGTTCTTC
TRBD1	.	TRBJ2-1	TRBV16	CASSHRDRGRYNEQFF	TGTGCCAGCAGCCACCGAGACAGGGGCCGGTACAATGAGCAGTTCTTC
.	few	TRBJ1-1	TRBV6-1	CASKRGGGEHTEAFF	TGTGCCAGCAAAAGGGGCGGGGGGGAGCACACTGAAGCTTTCTTT
TRBD2	few	TRBJ2-3	TRBV20-1	CSARETSGGKDTQYF	TGCAGTGCTAGAGAGACTAGCGGGGGGAAAGATACGCAGTATTTT
TRBD2	.	TRBJ2-7	TRBV7-2	CASSLSSGTIEQYF	TGTGCCAGCAGCTTAAGTAGCGGGACAATCGAGCAGTACTTC